A single sample is the source of the 5 T cell receptor beta chains below, sequenced in a study of blood T cell repertoires in COVID-19. The data were produced by immunoSEQ multiplex PCR, yet TCRdb's version contains in-frame clones alone and is incomplete. Of roughly 200,000 clones listed, 81% were seen once; the top ten hold about 10%. The sequencing input was peripheral blood. The receptors here all came from a woman in her thirties or forties with COVID-19, enrolled during active disease.

The chain is built from TRBV27 and TRBJ2-7; TRBD1 is a possible D gene (5 bases). There are 13 residues in the CDR3. Trimming took off 6 bases at V and 4 bases at J, with 13 bases between the two ends. The germline gives CDR1 MNHEY, CDR2 SMNVEV (reference sequence). The CDR3 bases are TGTGCCAGCAGCAAGGACATCAGATACGAGCAGTACTTC. Translating it yields CASSKDIRYEQYF.

The gene calls are TRBV9 and TRBJ1-1; 9 bases align to TRBD1. The CDR3 spans 16 residues. After removal of 2 bases from V and 1 base from J, the junction contained 6 bases not matched to a gene. Germline loops: CDR1 SGDLS, CDR2 YYNGEE. The chain's CDR3 is CASSVGQGWRNTEAFF. CDR3 bases: TGTGCCAGCAGCGTGGGACAGGGATGGCGGAACACTGAAGCTTTCTTT.

The CDR3 loop reads CASSPSWGQDYSNQPQHF. The CDR3 nucleotides read TGTGCCAGCAGTCCCTCATGGGGACAGGATTATAGCAATCAGCCCCAGCATTTT. This chain joins TRBV6-2 or TRBV6-3 and TRBJ1-5; 8 bases align to TRBD1. The CDR3 is 18 amino acids. J gave up 0 bases and V 5 bases, and 12 bases lay outside the gene matches. The germline V gene encodes CDR1 MNHEY and CDR2 SVGEGT.

The gene calls are TRBV10-2 and TRBJ2-7; 13 bases agree with TRBD2. The V gene's germline CDR1 is WSHSY and CDR2 SAAADI. The V segment lost 4 bases and the J segment 6 bases; nucleotides outside the gene matches: 6. The CDR3 totals 15 residues. CDR3 region: CASSGGLAGIFEQYF. The DNA of the CDR3 is TGCGCCAGCAGTGGGGGACTAGCGGGAATCTTCGAGCAGTACTTC.

This sequence joins TRBV2 and TRBJ2-1; no definite D call. The germline CDR1 and CDR2 sequences are SNHLY and FYNNEI. V was cut by 8 bases and J by 6 bases, with 26 bases left in between. This CDR3 contains 17 residues. CDR3 loop: CASAPRSALTVFNEQFF. In nucleotides, the CDR3 is TGTGCCAGCGCCCCGCGGTCTGCCCTTACTGTGTTCAATGAGCAGTTCTTC.